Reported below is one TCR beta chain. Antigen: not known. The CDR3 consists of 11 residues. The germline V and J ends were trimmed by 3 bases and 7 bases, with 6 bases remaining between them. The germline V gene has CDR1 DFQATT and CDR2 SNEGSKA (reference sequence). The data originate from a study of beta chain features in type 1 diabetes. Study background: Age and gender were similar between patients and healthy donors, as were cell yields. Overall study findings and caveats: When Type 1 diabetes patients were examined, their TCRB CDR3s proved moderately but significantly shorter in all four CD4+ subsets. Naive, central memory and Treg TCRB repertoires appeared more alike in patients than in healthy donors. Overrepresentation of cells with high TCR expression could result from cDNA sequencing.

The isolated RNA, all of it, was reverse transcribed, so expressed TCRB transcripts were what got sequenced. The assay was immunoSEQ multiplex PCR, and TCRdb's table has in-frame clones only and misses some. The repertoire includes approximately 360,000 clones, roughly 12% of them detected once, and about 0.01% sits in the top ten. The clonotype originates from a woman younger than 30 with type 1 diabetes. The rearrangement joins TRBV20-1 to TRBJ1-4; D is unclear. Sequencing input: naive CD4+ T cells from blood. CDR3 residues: CSARAVEKLFF. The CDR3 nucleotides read TGCAGTGCTAGGGCCGTTGAAAAACTGTTTTTT.